The 24 T cell receptor beta chains given below trace back to one sample, sequenced in a study of Tregs in tolerant kidney transplant recipients. Clones were read by immunoSEQ multiplex PCR, and TCRdb kept only the in-frame ones, dropping some. Found here are under 300,000 clones, roughly 84% of them singletons; the top ten hold less than 0.75%. Specimen: CD4+ T cells from blood. Receptors were obtained from a human donor in good health.

The chain has TRBV11-2 and TRBJ2-3; 7 positions agree with TRBD2. Germline CDR1 is SGHAT and CDR2 is FQNNGV. The CDR3 runs 16 residues. The V segment lost 0 bases and the J segment 4 bases; nucleotides outside the gene matches: 7. The CDR3 sequence: CASSLEGGGPADTQYF. CDR3 DNA: TGTGCCAGCAGCTTAGAGGGGGGAGGGCCCGCAGATACGCAGTATTTT.

This rearrangement joins TRBV2 to TRBJ1-2; 10 bases match TRBD1. The CDR3 totals 14 residues. Germline V gene sequence: CDR1 SNHLY, CDR2 FYNNEI. The trim removed 5 bases at V and 4 bases at J, leaving 4 bases unmatched. The CDR3 region is CASSTDRGPYGYTF. In DNA form, the CDR3 reads TGTGCCAGCAGTACCGACAGGGGGCCCTATGGCTACACCTTC.

The J gene is TRBJ1-1, the V gene TRBV25-1; D not certain. CDR3 length: 15 amino acids. Germline loops: CDR1 MGHDK, CDR2 SYGVNS. The V gene lost 3 bases and the J gene lost 1 base, with 12 bases spanning the gap. The CDR3 sequence is CASSDLVAANTEAFF. The CDR3 DNA reads TGTGCCAGCAGTGACCTCGTCGCAGCGAACACTGAAGCTTTCTTT.

The sample holds a few counts of this clone. The chain joins TRBV5-1 to TRBJ2-3; D perhaps matches TRBD1 (7 bases). CDR1 and CDR2 (germline): SGHRS, YFSETQ. This CDR3 has 15 residues. Trimming shortened V by 4 bases and J by 3 bases, and 15 bases separated the two germline ends. This chain's CDR3 is CASSLRDRRTDTQYF. CDR3 nucleotides: TGCGCCAGCAGCCTGCGGGACAGACGAACAGATACGCAGTATTTT.

The chain combines TRBV11-3 with TRBJ2-5; 8 positions match TRBD1. V shed 1 base, J shed 5 bases, and the junction held 9 bases outside the gene matches. This CDR3 is built from 16 residues. Germline lookup yields CDR1 SGHNT and CDR2 YENEEA. CDR3 residues: CASSLAWAGGRETQYF. The CDR3 DNA sequence: TGTGCCAGCAGCTTAGCGTGGGCAGGGGGCAGGGAGACCCAGTACTTC.

This clone has more than one count but fewer than ten. The rearrangement links TRBV5-1 to TRBJ1-2, with 10 nucleotides matching TRBD1. With V trimmed by 4 bases and J by 1 base, 4 bases remained unmatched. Looked up from germline, CDR1 is SGHRS and CDR2 is YFSETQ. The CDR3 spans 15 residues. CDR3 coding DNA: TGCGCCAGCAGCGAAGGACAGGGGGTTAACTATGGCTACACCTTC. It encodes CASSEGQGVNYGYTF.

V is TRBV11-3 and J is TRBJ2-7; D remains unclear. There are 12 residues in the CDR3. The V end was cut by 0 bases, the J end by 4 bases, with 4 bases between. Germline assignment: CDR1 SGHNT and CDR2 YENEEA. The CDR3 DNA is TGTGCCAGCAGCTTAGAGGAATACGAGCAGTACTTC. This gives the protein CASSLEEYEQYF.

The V call is TRBV7-9, the J call TRBJ1-4, with D possibly being TRBD1 (6 bases). The CDR3 is made up of 14 amino acids. Trimming left V 3 bases short and J 7 bases short, with 12 bases between. Germline V gives CDR1 SEHNR, CDR2 FQNEAQ (reference sequence). For the CDR3, the DNA is TGTGCCAGCAGCTTTGCGGGGGGCGGTGAAAAACTGTTTTTT. Protein product: CASSFAGGGEKLFF.

The chain joins TRBV5-1 to TRBJ2-1; the D is unclear. Trimming stripped 1 base from V and 8 bases from J, with 16 bases between. Germline CDR1 is SGHRS and CDR2 is YFSETQ. The CDR3 contains 15 residues. CDR3 region: CASSLQPGSVHEQFF. CDR3 bases: TGCGCCAGCAGCTTGCAACCGGGTTCGGTCCATGAGCAGTTCTTC.

The J gene is TRBJ2-1, the V gene TRBV7-9; 11 bases map to TRBD2. Germline V gene data show CDR1 as SEHNR and CDR2 as FQNEAQ (reference sequence). The CDR3 is 19 residues long. The V and J ends lost 1 base and 15 bases, in that order; junction bases with no gene match: 23. The DNA for the CDR3 is TGTGCCAGCAGCTTAGAGGTGACAGTTGGCCTGGCTAGCGGGAGGAATTTGTTCTTC. This translates into CASSLEVTVGLASGRNLFF.

This clone has just one count. The chain uses TRBV7-2 and TRBJ2-3; D might be TRBD2 (5 bases). Trimming stripped 5 bases from V and 0 bases from J, with 9 bases between. The germline CDR1 and CDR2 sequences are SGHTA and FQGNSA. This CDR3 contains 14 residues. The CDR3 DNA reads as TGTGCCAGCAGCGTCGCGGGTAGCACAGATACGCAGTATTTT. Protein: CASSVAGSTDTQYF.

This clone was counted a few times. The chain has TRBV7-9 and TRBJ1-6; 7 nucleotides align to TRBD1. Per germline, CDR1 SEHNR and CDR2 FQNEAQ (reference sequence). This CDR3 has 14 amino acids. J was trimmed by 7 bases and V by 1 base; bases with no gene match: 1. CDR3 bases: TGTGCCAGCAGCTTAGAGGGGGCGAATTCACCCCTCCACTTT. It is translated as CASSLEGANSPLHF.

This clone has just one count. J is TRBJ2-4 and V is TRBV20-1; 7 nucleotides line up with TRBD1. CDR3 length equals 11 residues. The ends lost 6 bases at V and 7 bases at J; junction bases unmatched: 3. Germline V gene data show CDR1 as DFQATT and CDR2 as SNEGSKA (reference sequence). The CDR3 DNA reads TGCAGTGCGAGACAGGGTAACATTCAGTACTTC. Protein product: CSARQGNIQYF.

This clone has a single count. The chain uses TRBV6-6 and TRBJ1-1, with D possibly matching TRBD1 (5 bases). Germline CDR1 is MNHNY and CDR2 is SVGAGI (reference sequence). This CDR3 is 13 amino acids long. V gave up 0 bases and J gave up 4 bases, with 6 bases separating them. The CDR3 region is CASSYSRVTEAFF. In DNA form, the CDR3 reads TGTGCCAGCAGTTACTCCAGGGTCACTGAAGCTTTCTTT.

A few counts support this clone. V gene TRBV6-5 combines with J gene TRBJ1-2, with a tentative D call TRBD1 (5 bases). V was shortened by 0 bases and J by 4 bases, with 6 bases between the two germline ends. The CDR3 covers 13 residues. The germline CDR1 and CDR2 sequences are MNHEY and SVGAGI. The DNA for the CDR3 is TGTGCCAGCAGTTACTCACAGGTCTATGGCTACACCTTC. This translates into CASSYSQVYGYTF.

The table lists this clone with a few counts. The rearrangement joins TRBV7-9 to TRBJ2-1, with 9 bases aligning to TRBD2. This CDR3 spans 16 amino acids. Germline lookup yields CDR1 SEHNR and CDR2 FQNEAQ (reference sequence). Trimming at V came to 4 bases and at J to 8 bases, leaving 12 bases not matched to a gene. The chain's CDR3 is CASSWPPSGVHDEQFF. CDR3 bases: TGTGCCAGCAGCTGGCCCCCTAGCGGGGTTCACGATGAGCAGTTCTTC.

The chain links TRBV5-1 to TRBJ1-2, with TRBD1 identical over 7 bases. From germline, CDR1 is SGHRS and CDR2 YFSETQ. V lost 6 bases and J lost 3; bases outside the gene matches: 8. This CDR3 has 14 residues. For the CDR3, the DNA is TGCGCCAGCACTACAACAGGGGCGGACTATGGCTACACCTTC. It yields the protein CASTTTGADYGYTF.

The V call is TRBV5-1, the J call TRBJ1-5; D gene uncertain. Germline CDR1 is SGHRS and CDR2 is YFSETQ. This CDR3 region has 15 residues. The ends were cut back, 1 base at V and 0 bases at J, with 8 bases in the middle. CDR3 DNA sequence: TGCGCCAGCAGCTTGTTGGGAAATAGCAATCAGCCCCAGCATTTT. Translated, it gives CASSLLGNSNQPQHF.

This clone turned up a few times. The chain employs TRBV4-1 and TRBJ2-2; no clear D. This CDR3 is built from 14 residues. The germline V gene has CDR1 MGHRA and CDR2 YSYEKL. The V end was cut by 1 base, the J end by 6 bases, with 9 bases between. The CDR3 protein is CASSQVPIAGELFF. For the CDR3, the DNA is TGCGCCAGCAGCCAAGTCCCAATCGCCGGGGAGCTGTTTTTT.

In its sample, this clone was seen a few times. V usage is TRBV5-1 and J usage is TRBJ1-5; D gene unclear. Trimming stripped 0 bases from V and 1 base from J, with 5 bases between. The CDR3 runs 14 residues. Germline V gives CDR1 SGHRS, CDR2 YFSETQ. Here the CDR3 DNA reads TGCGCCAGCAGCTTGGGCCAGAGCAATCAGCCCCAGCATTTT. It yields the protein CASSLGQSNQPQHF.

This clone was detected once. The chain uses TRBV7-6 and TRBJ2-7, with D uncertain. Germline V gives CDR1 SGHVS, CDR2 FNYEAQ. V was pared by 3 bases and J by 3 bases, with 15 bases between. This CDR3 is built from 15 residues. This CDR3 is CASSLARAQIYEQYF. Written as DNA, the CDR3 is TGTGCCAGCAGCTTGGCCCGGGCCCAGATCTACGAGCAGTACTTC.

The chain employs TRBV7-3 and TRBJ2-3; no reliable D call. The ends were cut back, 1 base at V and 2 bases at J, with 10 bases in the middle. This CDR3 contains 15 residues. CDR1 is SGHTA, CDR2 FQGTGA, per germline. The CDR3 sequence: CASSLKQSYTDTQYF. The CDR3 region has the DNA TGTGCCAGCAGCTTAAAACAGTCGTACACAGATACGCAGTATTTT.

The chain joins TRBV6-5 to TRBJ2-7; 11 nucleotides line up with TRBD2. Germline assignment: CDR1 MNHEY and CDR2 SVGAGI. With 7 bases clipped from V and 1 base from J, the junction kept 6 bases outside the gene matches. The CDR3 spans 15 residues. The CDR3: CASNPGLADSYEQYF. DNA of the CDR3: TGTGCCAGCAACCCGGGACTAGCGGATTCCTACGAGCAGTACTTC.

The rearrangement joins TRBV19 to TRBJ2-3; D gene unclear. Germline loops: CDR1 LNHDA, CDR2 SQIVND (reference sequence). The CDR3 extends over 16 amino acids. V lost 3 bases to trimming and J lost 2 bases, with 15 bases between them. In DNA form, the CDR3 reads TGTGCCAGTAGTATGGCCCGGGTACCTAACACAGATACGCAGTATTTT. As protein: CASSMARVPNTDTQYF.